The 10 T cell receptor beta chains below come from one sample, sequenced in a study of blood T cell repertoires in COVID-19. TCRdb's copy holds only in-frame clones and misses some; the assay was immunoSEQ multiplex PCR. The table includes some 330,000 clones, 70% to 90% detected once. The sample comprised PBMCs or T cells enriched from blood (not recorded which). The receptors here all came from a man aged 25-45 years who had recovered from COVID-19.

The chain has TRBV4-2 and TRBJ2-1, with TRBD2 matching over 10 bases. Germline CDR1 reads LGHNA; CDR2 reads YNFKEQ. V gave up 0 bases and J gave up 7 bases; unmatched junction bases: 6. There are 16 residues in the CDR3. The CDR3 coding sequence is TGTGCCAGCAGCCAAGATCCCAGCGGGGGGGGGAATGAGCAGTTCTTC. Protein sequence: CASSQDPSGGGNEQFF.

As to this clone: This specimen includes other DNA sequences encoding the same CDR3. V usage is TRBV5-1 and J usage is TRBJ2-7; TRBD1 agrees at 7 bases. This CDR3 is built from 15 residues. V trimming: 1 base; J trimming: 2 bases; junction bases outside the gene matches: 6. Germline assignment: CDR1 SGHRS and CDR2 YFSETQ. For the CDR3, the DNA is TGCGCCAGCAGCTTGAGTGCAGGGGGAACCTACGAGCAGTACTTC. As protein: CASSLSAGGTYEQYF.

This chain connects TRBV3-1 (or the pseudogene TRBV3-2) to TRBJ2-5; 7 positions match TRBD2. The germline CDR1 and CDR2 sequences are LGHDT and YNNKEL (reference sequence). J lost 1 base, V lost 4 bases, and 9 bases had no gene match. This CDR3 contains 16 residues. CDR3 coding DNA: TGTGCCAGCAGCCTTACAGCGGGGCCCCTCCAAGAGACCCAGTACTTC. Amino acid sequence: CASSLTAGPLQETQYF.

This chain connects TRBV18 to TRBJ1-2; unclear D gene. The CDR3 length is 13 residues. Germline V gene data show CDR1 as KGHSH and CDR2 as LQKENI. Trimming cost V 2 bases and J 8 bases, with 12 bases left between them. The CDR3 is CASSPKRGEGYTF. CDR3 bases: TGTGCCAGCTCACCAAAACGCGGTGAGGGCTACACCTTC.

This rearrangement joins TRBV14 to TRBJ1-2, with D tentatively TRBD1 (6 bases). The CDR3 covers 15 residues. V lost 4 bases, J lost 8 bases, and 20 bases lay in between. The V gene's germline CDR1 is SGHDN and CDR2 FVKESK. CDR3 DNA sequence: TGTGCCAGCAGCCGAGGGACAACCAGCTATGTGGGCTACACCTTC. It specifies CASSRGTTSYVGYTF.

The V and J genes are TRBV19 and TRBJ2-7, with a possible D match to TRBD1 (6 bases). Per germline, CDR1 LNHDA and CDR2 SQIVND (reference sequence). Trimming removed 4 bases from V and 5 bases from J, with 15 bases in between. The CDR3 spans 14 residues. The CDR3 DNA reads TGTGCCAGTAGTACGGAAAGGGGGTATCACGAGCAGTACTTC. This translates into CASSTERGYHEQYF.

This chain uses TRBV5-8 with TRBJ2-6; 7 nucleotides align to TRBD1. CDR3 length equals 17 residues. Germline-derived CDR1 and CDR2 are SGHTS and YDEGEE. The ends lost 4 bases at V and 3 bases at J; junction bases unmatched: 10. The CDR3 DNA sequence: TGTGCCAGCAGCAAGGGGGCCCTCCCTGGTGGGGCCAACGTCCTGACTTTC. This gives the protein CASSKGALPGGANVLTF.

The genes are TRBV4-1 and TRBJ2-7, with TRBD2 identical over 7 bases. Trimming cost V 5 bases and J 3 bases; bases outside gene matches: 10. Germline V gene sequence: CDR1 MGHRA, CDR2 YSYEKL. This CDR3 contains 15 residues. The DNA of the CDR3 is TGCGCCAGCAGCACAAGCGGGACTGACCACTACGAGCAGTACTTC. As protein: CASSTSGTDHYEQYF.

The V call is TRBV28, the J call TRBJ2-3, with D tentatively TRBD1 (5 bases). Germline values: CDR1 MDHEN, CDR2 SYDVKM. Trimming shortened V by 10 bases and J by 2 bases, and 16 bases separated the two germline ends. The CDR3 loop spans 14 amino acids. The CDR3 loop reads CATSNRLDTDTQYF. CDR3 nucleotide sequence: TGTGCCACTTCGAACAGGTTAGACACAGATACGCAGTATTTT.

V gene TRBV20-1 combines with J gene TRBJ1-2; D gene uncertain. Germline V gene sequence: CDR1 DFQATT, CDR2 SNEGSKA (reference sequence). The CDR3 extends over 9 amino acids. The V gene lost 6 bases and the J gene lost 10 bases, with 9 bases spanning the gap. CDR3 loop: CSAGSVYTF. For the CDR3, the DNA is TGCAGTGCCGGTAGCGTCTACACCTTC.